The 22 T cell receptor beta chains in this list originate from one sample, sequenced in a study of monozygotic twins with inflammatory bowel disease. TCRdb reworked the 5' RACE reads into one entry per CDR3 protein, no DNA. This table holds approximately 400,000 distinct CDR3 sequences. The sequenced sample was blood. The receptors shown here come from a human donor with ulcerative colitis or Crohn's disease, or a healthy co-twin of an affected twin (not recorded which).

This chain uses TRBV20-1 with TRBJ2-7; checking the TCRdb D call of TRBD2 is not possible without DNA. Germline assignment: CDR1 DFQATT and CDR2 SNEGSKA (reference sequence). This CDR3 has 12 amino acids. The CDR3 is CSAPSRDYEQYF.

The chain has TRBV14 and TRBJ2-3. CDR1 SGHDN and CDR2 FVKESK come from the germline V gene. CDR3 length equals 14 residues. This chain's CDR3 is CASSQDSLTDTQYF.

V and J are TRBV24-1 and TRBJ1-4. Looked up from germline, CDR1 is KGHDR and CDR2 is SFDVKD. CDR3 length equals 11 residues. This CDR3 reads CATSARTQLFF.

This chain links TRBV9 with TRBJ1-1. CDR3 length: 16 residues. The germline V gene encodes CDR1 SGDLS and CDR2 YYNGEE. The CDR3 region is CASSVGIGGGNTEAFF.

The J gene is TRBJ2-7, the V gene TRBV20-1; with no DNA, the TCRdb D assignment of TRBD1 cannot be verified. Germline V gives CDR1 DFQATT, CDR2 SNEGSKA (reference sequence). The CDR3 is made up of 15 amino acids. The CDR3 here is CSARPPWAGSYEQYF.

The chain carries TRBV15 and TRBJ2-5. There are 14 residues in the CDR3. Germline V gives CDR1 LNHNV, CDR2 YYDKDF (reference sequence). CDR3 amino acids: CATSPMGVQEAQYF. The whole variable domain, filled in from reference TRBV15 and TRBJ2-5, reads DAMVIQNPRYQVTQFGKPVTLSCSQTLNHNVMYWYQQKSSQAPKLLFHYYDKDFNNEADTPDNFQSRRPNTSFCFLDIRSPGLGDTAMYLCATSPMGVQEAQYFGPGTRLLVL.

The rearrangement joins TRBV7-9 to TRBJ2-2; no DNA is available, so the TRBD1 call from TCRdb remains unchecked. The CDR3 has 13 residues. Germline V lookup: CDR1 SEHNR, CDR2 FQNEAQ (reference sequence). CDR3 region: CASRATGTGELFF. The full variable domain, with the rest looked up from reference TRBV7-9 and TRBJ2-2, is DTGVSQNPRHKITKRGQNVTFRCDPISEHNRLYWYRQTLGQGPEFLTYFQNEAQLEKSRLLSDRFSAERPKGSFSTLEIQRTEQGDSAMYLCASRATGTGELFFGEGSRLTVL.

The chain recombines TRBV28 with TRBJ2-7; TCRdb proposes TRBD1, but this gene call is untestable without DNA. Germline V gene sequence: CDR1 MDHEN, CDR2 SYDVKM. This CDR3 has 11 amino acids. CDR3 sequence: CASSSPREQYF. Looking up the rest from reference TRBV28 and TRBJ2-7 gives the full variable domain: DVKVTQSSRYLVKRTGEKVFLECVQDMDHENMFWYRQDPGLGLRLIYFSYDVKMKEKGDIPEGYSVSREKKERFSLILESASTNQTSMYLCASSSPREQYFGPGTRLTVT.

J is TRBJ2-3 and V is TRBV24-1; TCRdb calls TRBD2, which cannot be checked without DNA. Germline V CDR1 and CDR2: KGHDR, SFDVKD. CDR3 length: 18 residues. CDR3: CATSDQSRLSGRIDTQYF.

V is TRBV24-1 and J is TRBJ2-7; TCRdb designates TRBD1, a call that cannot be tested without DNA. CDR3 length: 15 residues. Germline CDR1 is KGHDR and CDR2 is SFDVKD. Here the CDR3 reads CATRAGTGGIHEQYF.

The V gene is TRBV25-1, the J gene TRBJ2-3; the TCRdb call, TRBD2, lacks DNA for checking. This CDR3 is 15 amino acids long. Germline V lookup: CDR1 MGHDK, CDR2 SYGVNS. The CDR3 is CASGGSGGPIDTQYF.

V gene TRBV3-1 combines with J gene TRBJ1-2; TCRdb's D call of TRBD1 is untestable without DNA. Germline loops: CDR1 LGHDT, CDR2 YNNKEL (reference sequence). There are 14 residues in the CDR3. CDR3 sequence: CASSSTDRGQGYTF.

This chain joins TRBV18 and TRBJ2-1; no DNA is available, so the TRBD1 call from TCRdb remains unchecked. CDR1 and CDR2 (germline): KGHSH, LQKENI. The CDR3 length is 15 residues. CDR3 in amino acids: CASSPQGGQYNEQFF.

This chain uses TRBV19 with TRBJ2-1; TCRdb designates TRBD2, a call that cannot be tested without DNA. Per the germline V gene, CDR1 is LNHDA and CDR2 is SQIVND (reference sequence). The CDR3 covers 14 residues. The CDR3 sequence: CASSSTSGGDEQFF.

The chain combines TRBV7-2 with TRBJ1-2; no DNA is available, so the TRBD1 call from TCRdb remains unchecked. CDR3 size: 12 residues. The germline CDR1 and CDR2 sequences are SGHTA and FQGNSA. The CDR3 loop is CASAPGQYGYTF.

V usage is TRBV13 and J usage is TRBJ2-7. The CDR3 covers 14 residues. Germline V lookup: CDR1 PRHDT, CDR2 FYEKMQ (reference sequence). The CDR3 protein is CASSLETRSHEQYF.

The genes are TRBV4-1 and TRBJ2-2; TCRdb's assignment of TRBD2 cannot be checked, as there is no DNA. Germline V gene lookup returns CDR1 MGHRA and CDR2 YSYEKL. The CDR3 has 14 amino acids. CDR3 loop: CASSQETSPGELFF.

The chain joins TRBV3-1 to TRBJ2-1; TCRdb lists TRBD1, though no DNA is available to test this call. Germline-derived CDR1 and CDR2 are LGHDT and YNNKEL (reference sequence). This CDR3 region has 17 residues. The CDR3: CASSQVPAPRSYNEQFF.

The J gene is TRBJ2-1, the V gene TRBV24-1; TCRdb gives TRBD1 as the D gene, but with no DNA this cannot be confirmed. The length of the CDR3 is 16 residues. Germline values: CDR1 KGHDR, CDR2 SFDVKD. The CDR3 loop is CATSDPGGASYNEQFF.

This chain connects TRBV5-1 to TRBJ1-6; TCRdb names TRBD1, which stays unverified in the absence of DNA. The CDR3 runs to 17 residues. The germline CDR1 and CDR2 sequences are SGHRS and YFSETQ. The CDR3 here is CASSLDPGTEYNSPLHF. The full variable domain, completed using reference TRBV5-1 and TRBJ1-6, is KAGVTQTPRYLIKTRGQQVTLSCSPISGHRSVSWYQQTPGQGLQFLFEYFSETQRNKGNFPGRFSGRQFSNSRSEMNVSTLELGDSALYLCASSLDPGTEYNSPLHFGNGTRLTVT.

This sequence joins TRBV20-1 and TRBJ2-1; without DNA, the TCRdb call of TRBD2 cannot be checked. The CDR3 extends over 16 amino acids. CDR1 and CDR2 from the germline V gene are DFQATT and SNEGSKA (reference sequence). The CDR3 spells CSAPRLAGGPYNEQFF.

This chain links TRBV4-1 with TRBJ2-1; the D call of TRBD2 rests on TCRdb alone, since no DNA is present to check it. This CDR3 spans 16 amino acids. The V gene's germline CDR1 is MGHRA and CDR2 YSYEKL. The chain's CDR3 is CASSQDPGLSFDEQFF.